This TCR beta chain was sequenced in a study of T cell repertoires in cytomegalovirus infection. From the reads, TCRdb called clonotypes with MiXCR, one entry per CDR3 protein. The sample lists about 920,000 distinct CDR3 sequences; roughly 31% were seen once. Germline assignment: CDR1 MNHEY and CDR2 SMNVEV (reference sequence). The CDR3 length is 14 residues. About this clonotype: Its target is unknown. Being one base from a much bigger clone, this may be a read error.

Study-wide findings and caveats: Individuals carrying CMV plus the relevant HLA were identified by cumulative frequency of public TCR beta families.

The chain employs TRBV27 and TRBJ2-3; D is ambiguous. Here the sequenced sample was cultured CD8+ T cells from PBMCs, taken from culture after CMV antigen stimulation. The TCR comes from a human donor in good health (CMV status not recorded). Some clones in this sample may be carry-over from other donors' samples. The CDR3 here is CVSSFEDGTDTQYF. The CDR3 DNA reads TGTGTCAGCAGTTTCGAGGACGGCACAGATACGCAGTATTTT.